This T cell receptor beta chain comes out of a study of cytomegalovirus exposure and HLA in healthy donors. Study-level background: There were 88 million or so unique TCRs (from HLA-typed donors) in an early data release.

Turning to this clone: Its target is not known.

The PCR used 60 Vbeta and 13 Jbeta primers. The assay was immunoSEQ multiplex PCR, and TCRdb's table has in-frame clones only and misses some. This table holds about 160,000 clones, 82% found once. The study's findings and limits: Later analysis reportedly placed an Asian-associated ancestry cluster below the approximately 700-donor mean in N-insertions.

The CDR3 consists of 13 residues. The germline V gene has CDR1 SGHTA and CDR2 FQGNSA. The V gene lost 4 bases and the J gene lost 9 bases, with 13 bases spanning the gap. The donors (healthy individuals) were bone marrow donors. The V and J genes are TRBV7-2 and TRBJ1-5, with a tentative D call TRBD1 (6 bases). This clonotype was obtained from a girl aged 10-17 years in good health and CMV-seropositive. The sample was PBMCs. The CDR3 here is CASSWGGLGPQHF. The CDR3 DNA sequence: TGTGCCAGCAGCTGGGGGGGCCTTGGGCCCCAGCATTTT.